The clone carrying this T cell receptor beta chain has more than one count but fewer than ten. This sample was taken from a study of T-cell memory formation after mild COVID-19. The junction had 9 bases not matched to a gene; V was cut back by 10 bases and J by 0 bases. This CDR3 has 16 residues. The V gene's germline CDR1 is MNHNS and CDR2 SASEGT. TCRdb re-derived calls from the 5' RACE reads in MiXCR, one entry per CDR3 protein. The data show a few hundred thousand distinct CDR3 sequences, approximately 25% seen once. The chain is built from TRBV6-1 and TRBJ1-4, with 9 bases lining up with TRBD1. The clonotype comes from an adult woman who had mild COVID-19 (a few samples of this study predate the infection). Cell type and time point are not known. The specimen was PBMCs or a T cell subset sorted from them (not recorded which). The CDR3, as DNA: TGTGCCACCGGGGGACAGGGTTTAGCAACTAATGAAAAACTGTTTTTT. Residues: CATGGQGLATNEKLFF.